This paragraph reports one T cell receptor (beta chain). The CDR3 is made up of 15 amino acids. V lost 5 bases to trimming and J lost 8 bases; unmatched junction nucleotides: 6. The germline gives CDR1 SGHTA, CDR2 FQGNSA. The sample originates from a study of blood T cell repertoires in COVID-19. While infection was still active, Seattle patients were enrolled and then followed longitudinally. The data were produced by immunoSEQ multiplex PCR, yet TCRdb's version contains in-frame clones alone and is incomplete. The sample has 300,000 to 350,000 clones, under 90% seen once. The sample was peripheral blood. The chain recombines TRBV7-2 with TRBJ2-1; 13 bases map to TRBD2. The clonotype originates from a woman aged 30 to 39 with COVID-19, enrolled during active disease. Written as DNA, the CDR3 is TGTGCCAGCAGCCTACTAGCGGGAGGGCCTGATGAGCAGTTCTTC. It encodes CASSLLAGGPDEQFF.